The clone carrying this T cell receptor beta chain occurred once. The germline gene is not matched at one end of the junction; a read error may be the cause. This record belongs to a study of blood T cell repertoires in COVID-19. Methods used by the authors: Estimation of nucleated cell counts relied on the amplification of reference gene primers. The data were produced by immunoSEQ multiplex PCR, yet TCRdb's version contains in-frame clones alone and is incomplete. V, J and clone size are those of that table, while D and trimming were read from the DNA. The repertoire consists of 330,000 or so clones, with around 90% occurring once and the leading ten covering more than 5%. Each recovered donor of Cohort 3 presented with two negative PCRs, clearance, or symptom resolution. Germline V CDR1 and CDR2: SNHLY, FYNNEI. The length of the CDR3 is 11 residues.

The sequence derives from a man aged 25-45 years who had recovered from COVID-19. The rearrangement links TRBV2 to TRBJ1-2, with D tentatively TRBD1 (5 bases). Sequences were obtained from PBMCs or T cells enriched from blood (not recorded which). CDR3 region: CASTSSPGLRF. The CDR3 DNA reads TGTGCCAGCACCTCCAGCCCGGGACTCCGCTTC.